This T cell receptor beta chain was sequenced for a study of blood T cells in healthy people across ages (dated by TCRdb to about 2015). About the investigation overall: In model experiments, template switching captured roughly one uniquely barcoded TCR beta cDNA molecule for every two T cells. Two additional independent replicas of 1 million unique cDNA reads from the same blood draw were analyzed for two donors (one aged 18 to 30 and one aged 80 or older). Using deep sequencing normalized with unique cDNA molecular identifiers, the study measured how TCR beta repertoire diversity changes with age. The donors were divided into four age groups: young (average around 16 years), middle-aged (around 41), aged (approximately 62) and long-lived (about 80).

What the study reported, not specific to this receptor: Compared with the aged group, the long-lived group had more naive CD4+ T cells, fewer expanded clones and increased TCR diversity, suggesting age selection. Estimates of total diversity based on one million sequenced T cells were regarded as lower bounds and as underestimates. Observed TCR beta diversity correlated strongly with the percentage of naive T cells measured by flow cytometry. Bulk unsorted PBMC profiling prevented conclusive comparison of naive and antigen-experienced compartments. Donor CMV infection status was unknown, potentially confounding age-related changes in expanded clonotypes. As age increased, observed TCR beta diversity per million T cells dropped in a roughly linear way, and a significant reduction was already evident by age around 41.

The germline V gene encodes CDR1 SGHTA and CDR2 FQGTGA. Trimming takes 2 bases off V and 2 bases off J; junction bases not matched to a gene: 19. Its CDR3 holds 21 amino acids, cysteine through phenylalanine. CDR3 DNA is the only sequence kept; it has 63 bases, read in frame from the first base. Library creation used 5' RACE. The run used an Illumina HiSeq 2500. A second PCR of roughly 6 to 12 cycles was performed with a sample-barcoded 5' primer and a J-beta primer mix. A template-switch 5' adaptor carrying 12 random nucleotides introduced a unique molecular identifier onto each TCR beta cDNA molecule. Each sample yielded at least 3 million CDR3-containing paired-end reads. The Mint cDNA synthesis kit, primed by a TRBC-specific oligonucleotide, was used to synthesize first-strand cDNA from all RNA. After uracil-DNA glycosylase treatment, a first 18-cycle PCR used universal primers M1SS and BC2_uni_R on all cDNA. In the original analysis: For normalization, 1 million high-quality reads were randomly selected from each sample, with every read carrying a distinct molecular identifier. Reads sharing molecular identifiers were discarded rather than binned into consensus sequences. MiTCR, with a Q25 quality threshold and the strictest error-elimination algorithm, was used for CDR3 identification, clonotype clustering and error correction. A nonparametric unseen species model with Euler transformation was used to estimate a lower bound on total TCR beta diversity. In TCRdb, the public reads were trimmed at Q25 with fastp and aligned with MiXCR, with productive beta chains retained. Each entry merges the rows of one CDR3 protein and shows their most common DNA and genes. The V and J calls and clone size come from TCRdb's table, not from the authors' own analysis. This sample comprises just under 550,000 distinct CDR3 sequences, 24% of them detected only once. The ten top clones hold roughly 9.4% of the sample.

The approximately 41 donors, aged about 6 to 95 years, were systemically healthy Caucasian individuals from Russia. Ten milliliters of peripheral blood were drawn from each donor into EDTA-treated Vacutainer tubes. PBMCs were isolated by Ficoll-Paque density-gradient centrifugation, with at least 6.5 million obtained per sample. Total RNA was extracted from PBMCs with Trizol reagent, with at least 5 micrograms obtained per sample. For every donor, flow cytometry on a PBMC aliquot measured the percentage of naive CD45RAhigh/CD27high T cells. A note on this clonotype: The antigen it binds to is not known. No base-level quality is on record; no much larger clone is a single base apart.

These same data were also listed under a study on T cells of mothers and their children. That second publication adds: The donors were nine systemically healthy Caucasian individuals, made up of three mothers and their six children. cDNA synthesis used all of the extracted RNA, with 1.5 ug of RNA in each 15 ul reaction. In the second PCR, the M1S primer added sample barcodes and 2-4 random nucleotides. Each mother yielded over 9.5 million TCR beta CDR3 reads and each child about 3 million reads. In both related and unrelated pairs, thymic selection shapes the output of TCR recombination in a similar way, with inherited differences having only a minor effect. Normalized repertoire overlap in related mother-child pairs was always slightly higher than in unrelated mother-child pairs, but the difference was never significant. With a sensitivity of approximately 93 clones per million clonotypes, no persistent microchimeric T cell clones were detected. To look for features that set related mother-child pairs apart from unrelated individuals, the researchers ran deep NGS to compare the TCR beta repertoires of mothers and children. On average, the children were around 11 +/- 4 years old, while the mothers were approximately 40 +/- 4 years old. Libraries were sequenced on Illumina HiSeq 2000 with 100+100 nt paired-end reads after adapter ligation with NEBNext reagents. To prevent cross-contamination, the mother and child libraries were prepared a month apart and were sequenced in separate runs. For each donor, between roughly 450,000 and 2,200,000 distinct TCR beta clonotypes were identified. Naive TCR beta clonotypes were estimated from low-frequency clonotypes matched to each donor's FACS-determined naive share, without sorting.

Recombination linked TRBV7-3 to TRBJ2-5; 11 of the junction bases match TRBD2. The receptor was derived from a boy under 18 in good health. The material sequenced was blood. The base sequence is TGTGCCAGCAGCTTATCGGGGATAGGCCTAGCGGGAGGCCCGATACAAGAGACCCAGTACTTC. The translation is CASSLSGIGLAGGPIQETQYF.